What follows are 20 T cell receptor beta chains derived from one specimen sequenced in a study of blood T cells in healthy people across ages. It was with a sample-barcoded 5' primer and a J-beta primer mix that a second PCR of roughly 6 to 12 cycles was run. TCRdb recomputed calls from the 5' RACE reads with MiXCR, one row per CDR3 protein. This sample has fewer than 900,000 distinct CDR3 sequences, with around 36% found just once. The sample comprised blood. The receptor source for this set is a man younger than 30 in good health.

Worth noting for this clonotype: This may arise from a read error, as a much more abundant clone is one base away. CDR3 coding DNA: TGTGCCAGCAGCTTTTACTACGAGCAGTACTTC. Residues: CASSFYYEQYF. V gene TRBV7-2 combines with J gene TRBJ2-7; the D is unclear. Trimming cost V 3 bases and J 3 bases, with 3 bases left between them. CDR1 is SGHTA, CDR2 FQGNSA, per germline. The CDR3 contains 11 residues.

The chain employs TRBV7-2 and TRBJ2-1, with D tentatively TRBD2 (6 bases). The CDR3 has 15 residues. Trimming removed 5 bases from V and 5 bases from J, with 16 bases in between. Germline-derived CDR1 and CDR2 are SGHTA and FQGNSA. The CDR3 loop is CASSLQEGQNNEQFF. The DNA for the CDR3 is TGTGCCAGCAGCCTCCAGGAGGGCCAGAACAATGAGCAGTTCTTC.

This chain uses TRBV29-1 with TRBJ2-3; D is possibly TRBD2 (5 bases). This CDR3 region has 15 residues. V was shortened by 0 bases and J by 6 bases, with 16 bases between the two germline ends. The germline gives CDR1 SQVTM, CDR2 ANQGSEA. The CDR3 protein is CSVEERAGRRDTQYF. CDR3 DNA: TGCAGCGTTGAAGAGAGGGCAGGAAGGAGGGATACGCAGTATTTT.

This clonotype was observed a handful of times. The chain has TRBV6-2 or TRBV6-3 and TRBJ2-1; D could derive from TRBD1 or TRBD2 (5 bases each). Trimming took 5 bases from V and 2 from J, leaving 13 bases between them. This CDR3 comprises 15 residues. Germline CDR1 reads MNHEY; CDR2 reads SVGEGT. The chain's CDR3 is CASSPGTLTYNEQFF. The CDR3 nucleotides are TGTGCCAGCAGTCCCGGGACCCTGACCTACAATGAGCAGTTCTTC.

This clonotype was counted only a few times. The chain uses TRBV7-9 and TRBJ1-5; D is unclear. V was cut by 5 bases and J by 4 bases, with 18 bases left in between. The CDR3 is 16 amino acids. Germline CDR1 SEHNR, CDR2 FQNEAQ (reference sequence). CDR3 nucleotides: TGTGCCAGCAGCCAAGATCTGTCGGGAGCTAATCAGCCCCAGCATTTT. This gives the protein CASSQDLSGANQPQHF. Full variable domain (rest looked up from reference TRBV7-9 and TRBJ1-5): DTGVSQNPRHKITKRGQNVTFRCDPISEHNRLYWYRQTLGQGPEFLTYFQNEAQLEKSRLLSDRFSAERPKGSFSTLEIQRTEQGDSAMYLCASSQDLSGANQPQHFGDGTRLSIL.

A word on this clonotype: This sequence may be a read error, since a much larger clone differs from it by one base. The chain joins TRBV7-2 to TRBJ2-3; no reliable D call. Germline CDR1 and CDR2: SGHTA and FQGNSA. CDR3 length: 15 amino acids. The germline V and J ends were trimmed by 2 bases and 2 bases, with 11 bases remaining between them. CDR3 nucleotide sequence: TGTGCCAGCAGCTTAAGGGTTGATACCACAGATACGCAGTATTTT. Its translation: CASSLRVDTTDTQYF.

This clonotype was observed at least ten times. The CDR3 DNA follows: TGTGCCAGCAGTTTTGAGGGTCCCTATGGCTACACCTTC. Protein: CASSFEGPYGYTF. The chain has TRBV12-3 or TRBV12-4 and TRBJ1-2; D is unresolved. This CDR3 contains 13 residues. With 3 bases removed from V and 4 bases from J, the gap between germline ends came to 9 bases.

With regard to this clonotype: A junction boundary mismatches the germline segment, possibly from a read error. This rearrangement joins TRBV24-1 to TRBJ2-1; TRBD1 might be the D (6 bases). Germline V gene lookup returns CDR1 KGHDR and CDR2 SFDVKD. CDR3 length: 18 amino acids. The CDR3 DNA sequence: TGTGCAACCAGTGATTTCGGGATTGACAGGCCAGCCTACAATGAGCAGTTCTTC. It yields the protein CATSDFGIDRPAYNEQFF.

About this clonotype: At one of its ends the junction is not consistent with the germline gene, which may arise from a read error. This rearrangement joins TRBV6-1 to TRBJ1-2; D ambiguous. The CDR3 is 13 amino acids. CDR1 is MNHNS and CDR2 is SASEGT in the germline V gene. The CDR3 DNA sequence: TGTGCCGGCAGTGAAGAAGGGAACTATGGCTACACCTTC. This sequence encodes CAGSEEGNYGYTF.

The J gene is TRBJ2-7, the V gene TRBV20-1, with D perhaps matching TRBD2 (5 bases). V lost 6 bases to trimming and J lost 7 bases, with 19 bases between them. The CDR3 is 13 residues long. Looked up from germline, CDR1 is DFQATT and CDR2 is SNEGSKA (reference sequence). The CDR3 here is CSARAATYNEQYF. CDR3 coding DNA: TGCAGTGCCCGAGCGGCGACTTACAATGAGCAGTACTTC.

The chain has TRBV27 and TRBJ1-2; no clear D gene. The CDR3 has 13 residues. CDR1 MNHEY and CDR2 SMNVEV come from the germline V gene (reference sequence). Trimming took 6 bases from V and 6 from J, leaving 14 bases between them. The CDR3, as DNA: TGTGCCAGCAGCCGTGCGGGGATCGATGGCTACACCTTC. Encoded protein: CASSRAGIDGYTF.

CDR3 coding DNA: TGCAGTGCCGAGACCTTGAATGAGCAGTTCTTC. Translating gives CSAETLNEQFF. The chain carries TRBV20-1 and TRBJ2-1; D remains ambiguous. This CDR3 has 11 amino acids. Trimming removed 6 bases at V and 7 bases at J, with 10 bases between. From germline, CDR1 is DFQATT and CDR2 SNEGSKA (reference sequence).

This chain joins TRBV29-1 and TRBJ2-7, with 9 bases that match TRBD1. The V segment lost 7 bases and the J segment 4 bases; nucleotides outside the gene matches: 14. In germline, CDR1 is SQVTM, CDR2 ANQGSEA. The CDR3 sequence is 15 residues long. The CDR3 sequence is CSATPVGTGMYEQYF. Here the CDR3 DNA reads TGCAGCGCAACTCCTGTTGGGACAGGGATGTACGAGCAGTACTTC.

The chain couples TRBV7-2 to TRBJ1-6; 7 nucleotides agree with TRBD1. The CDR3 extends over 18 amino acids. The J segment lost 4 bases and the V segment lost 2 bases, leaving 11 bases of the junction unmatched. CDR1 and CDR2 (germline): SGHTA, FQGNSA. The CDR3 nucleotides read TGTGCCAGCAGCTTATTAACCCAGGGGGTCGAATATAATTCACCCCTCCACTTT. Its protein product is CASSLLTQGVEYNSPLHF.

A few counts support this clonotype. V usage is TRBV29-1 and J usage is TRBJ2-5; 8 nucleotides align to TRBD1. Germline V CDR1 and CDR2: SQVTM, ANQGSEA. This CDR3 is built from 14 residues. J gave up 4 bases and V 6 bases, and 10 bases lay outside the gene matches. The CDR3 region is CSVAWDRLGETQYF. CDR3 nucleotide sequence: TGCAGCGTCGCTTGGGACAGGTTGGGAGAGACCCAGTACTTC. The variable domain in full, completed from reference TRBV29-1 and TRBJ2-5, reads SAVISQKPSRDICQRGTSLTIQCQVDSQVTMMFWYRQQPGQSLTLIATANQGSEATYESGFVIDKFPISRPNLTFSTLTVSNMSPEDSSIYLCSVAWDRLGETQYFGPGTRLLVL.

This clonotype has a handful of counts. The chain combines TRBV20-1 with TRBJ2-7; TRBD1 might be the D (7 bases). Germline CDR1 is DFQATT and CDR2 is SNEGSKA (reference sequence). CDR3 length: 15 residues. V was trimmed by 3 bases and J by 1 base, leaving 16 bases between them. In DNA, the CDR3 is TGCAGTGCTAGGGAGGGGGCCGGGGGTTCCTACGAGCAGTACTTC. Amino acids: CSAREGAGGSYEQYF.

A few counts support this clonotype. The chain has TRBV4-3 and TRBJ2-1, with 7 bases that match TRBD1. The CDR3 sequence is 15 residues long. The germline gives CDR1 LGHNA, CDR2 YSLEER. After removal of 1 base from V and 7 bases from J, the junction contained 7 bases not matched to a gene. The chain's CDR3 is CASSQAVGGWNEQFF. CDR3 DNA sequence: TGCGCCAGCAGCCAAGCCGTAGGGGGCTGGAATGAGCAGTTCTTC.

This clonotype has only a few counts. CDR3 loop: CASSPTVDREAFF. Written as DNA, the CDR3 is TGTGCCAGCAGCCCGACCGTTGACAGGGAAGCTTTCTTT. The chain couples TRBV7-2 to TRBJ1-1, with D maybe TRBD1 (6 bases). V was shortened by 5 bases and J by 8 bases, with 15 bases between the two germline ends. This CDR3 is built from 13 residues. CDR1 SGHTA and CDR2 FQGNSA come from the germline V gene.

This sequence joins TRBV6-5 and TRBJ1-2; 8 nucleotides agree with TRBD1. This CDR3 is built from 13 residues. The trim removed 6 bases at V and 8 bases at J, leaving 8 bases unmatched. Germline CDR1 and CDR2: MNHEY and SVGAGI. The CDR3 loop is CASRMGTGGGYTF. The CDR3 nucleotides are TGTGCCAGCAGGATGGGGACAGGTGGGGGCTACACCTTC.

This clonotype was seen a few times. The chain joins TRBV29-1 to TRBJ2-1; possibly TRBD1 for D (7 bases). The CDR3 totals 15 residues. Trimming removed 1 base from V and 8 bases from J, with 18 bases in between. Looked up from germline, CDR1 is SQVTM and CDR2 is ANQGSEA. The CDR3 DNA reads TGCAGCGTTGAAGCCCCACGGCAGGGGGGTGATGAGCAGTTCTTC. Residues: CSVEAPRQGGDEQFF.